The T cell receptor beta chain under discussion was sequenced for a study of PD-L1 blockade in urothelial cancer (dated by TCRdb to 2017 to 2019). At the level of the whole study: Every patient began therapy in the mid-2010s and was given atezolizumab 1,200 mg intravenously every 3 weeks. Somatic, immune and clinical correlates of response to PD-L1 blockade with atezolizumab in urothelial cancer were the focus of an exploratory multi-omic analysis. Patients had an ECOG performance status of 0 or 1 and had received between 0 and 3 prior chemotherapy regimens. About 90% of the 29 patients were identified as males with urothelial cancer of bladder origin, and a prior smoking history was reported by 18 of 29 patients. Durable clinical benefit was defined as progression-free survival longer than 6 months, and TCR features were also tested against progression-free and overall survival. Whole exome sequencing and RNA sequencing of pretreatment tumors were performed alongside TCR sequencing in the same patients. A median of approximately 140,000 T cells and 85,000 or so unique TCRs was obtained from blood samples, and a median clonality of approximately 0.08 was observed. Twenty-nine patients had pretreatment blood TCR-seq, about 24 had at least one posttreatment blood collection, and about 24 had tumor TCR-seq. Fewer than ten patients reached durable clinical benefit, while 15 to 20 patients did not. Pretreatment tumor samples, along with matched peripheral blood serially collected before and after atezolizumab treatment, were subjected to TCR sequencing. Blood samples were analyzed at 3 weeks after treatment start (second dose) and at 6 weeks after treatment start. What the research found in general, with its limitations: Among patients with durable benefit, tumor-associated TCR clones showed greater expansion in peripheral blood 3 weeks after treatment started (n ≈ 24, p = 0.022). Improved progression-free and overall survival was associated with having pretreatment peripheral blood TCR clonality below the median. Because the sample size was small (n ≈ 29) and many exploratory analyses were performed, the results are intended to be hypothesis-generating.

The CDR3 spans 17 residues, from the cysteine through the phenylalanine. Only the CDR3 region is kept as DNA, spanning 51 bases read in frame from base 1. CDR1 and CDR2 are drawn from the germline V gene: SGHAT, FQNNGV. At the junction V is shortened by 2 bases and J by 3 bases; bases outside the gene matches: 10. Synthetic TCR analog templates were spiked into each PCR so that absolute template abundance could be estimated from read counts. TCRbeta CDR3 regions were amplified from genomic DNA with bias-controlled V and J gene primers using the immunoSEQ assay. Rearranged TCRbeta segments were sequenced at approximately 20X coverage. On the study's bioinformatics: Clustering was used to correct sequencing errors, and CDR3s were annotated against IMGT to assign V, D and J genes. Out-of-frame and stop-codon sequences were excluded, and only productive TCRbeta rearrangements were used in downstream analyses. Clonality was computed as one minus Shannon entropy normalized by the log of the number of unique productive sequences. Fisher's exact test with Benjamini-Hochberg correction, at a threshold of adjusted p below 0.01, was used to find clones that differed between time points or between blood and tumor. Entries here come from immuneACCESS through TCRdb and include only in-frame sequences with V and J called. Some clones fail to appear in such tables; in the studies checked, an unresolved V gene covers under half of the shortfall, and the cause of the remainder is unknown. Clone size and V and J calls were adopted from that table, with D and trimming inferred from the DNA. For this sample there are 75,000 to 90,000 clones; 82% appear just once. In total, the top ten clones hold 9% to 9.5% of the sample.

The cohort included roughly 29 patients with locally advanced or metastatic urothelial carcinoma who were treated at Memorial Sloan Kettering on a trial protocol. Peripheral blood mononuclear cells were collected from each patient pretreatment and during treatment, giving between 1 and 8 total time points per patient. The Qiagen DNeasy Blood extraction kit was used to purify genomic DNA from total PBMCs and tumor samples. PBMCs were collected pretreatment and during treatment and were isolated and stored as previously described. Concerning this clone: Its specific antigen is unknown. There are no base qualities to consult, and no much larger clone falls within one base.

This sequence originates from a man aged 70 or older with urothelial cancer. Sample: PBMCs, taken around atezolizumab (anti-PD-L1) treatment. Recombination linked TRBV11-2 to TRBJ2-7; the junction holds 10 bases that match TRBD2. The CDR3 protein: CASSLFASGGTIYEQYF. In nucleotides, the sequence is TGTGCCAGCAGCTTATTTGCTAGCGGGGGAACCATCTACGAGCAGTACTTC. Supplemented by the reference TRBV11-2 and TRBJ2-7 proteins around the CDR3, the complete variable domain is EAGVAQSPRYKIIEKRQSVAFWCNPISGHATLYWYQQILGQGPKLLIQFQNNGVVDDSQLPKDRFSAERLKGVDSTLKIQPAKLEDSAVYLCASSLFASGGTIYEQYFGPGTRLTVT.